This T cell receptor beta chain was found in a study of response to subunit inactivated influenza vaccine. Study results and limitations: There was a suggestion from the authors that each seasonal influenza vaccination recruits few new T cells.

This clonotype was recorded many times. Its cognate antigen is unknown. V gave up 2 bases and J gave up 5 bases, with 13 bases separating them. Looked up from germline, CDR1 is LGHNA and CDR2 is YNFKEQ. CDR3 size: 15 residues. One entry per CDR3 protein results from TCRdb running MiXCR on the RT-PCR reads. The sample contains approximately 310,000 distinct CDR3 sequences, 20% to 25% of which appear only once. This TCR was recovered from a man aged 45-69 years who received an inactivated influenza vaccine. The V call is TRBV4-2, the J call TRBJ1-5; no firm D call. Specimen: PBMCs from blood, collected less than 22 months after vaccination. The DNA of the CDR3 is TGTGCCAGCAGCCAAATGGGGAGGGCCGATCAGCCCCAGCATTTT. Protein product: CASSQMGRADQPQHF.